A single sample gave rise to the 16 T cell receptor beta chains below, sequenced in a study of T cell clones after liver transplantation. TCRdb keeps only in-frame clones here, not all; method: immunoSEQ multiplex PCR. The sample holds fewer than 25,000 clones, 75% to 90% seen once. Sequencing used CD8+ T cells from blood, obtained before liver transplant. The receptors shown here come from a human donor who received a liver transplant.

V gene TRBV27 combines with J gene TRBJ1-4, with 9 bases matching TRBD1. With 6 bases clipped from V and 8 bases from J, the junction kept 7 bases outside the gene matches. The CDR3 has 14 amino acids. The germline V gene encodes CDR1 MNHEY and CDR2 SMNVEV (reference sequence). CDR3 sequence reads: CASRQGAVREKLFF. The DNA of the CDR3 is TGTGCCAGCAGACAGGGGGCCGTGCGGGAAAAACTGTTTTTT.

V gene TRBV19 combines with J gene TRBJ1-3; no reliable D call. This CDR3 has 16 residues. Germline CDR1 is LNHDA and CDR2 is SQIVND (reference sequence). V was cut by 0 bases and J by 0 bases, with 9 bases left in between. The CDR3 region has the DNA TGTGCCAGTAGTATAGATCCCGTATCCTCTGGAAACACCATATATTTT. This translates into CASSIDPVSSGNTIYF. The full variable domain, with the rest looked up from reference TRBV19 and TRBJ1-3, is DGGITQSPKYLFRKEGQNVTLSCEQNLNHDAMYWYRQDPGQGLRLIYYSQIVNDFQKGDIAEGYSVSREKKESFPLTVTSAQKNPTAFYLCASSIDPVSSGNTIYFGEGSWLTVV.

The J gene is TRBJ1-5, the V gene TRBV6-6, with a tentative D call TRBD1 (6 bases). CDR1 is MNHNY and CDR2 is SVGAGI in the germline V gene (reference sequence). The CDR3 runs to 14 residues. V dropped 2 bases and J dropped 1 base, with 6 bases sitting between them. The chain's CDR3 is CASSYGQSNQPQHF. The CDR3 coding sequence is TGTGCCAGCAGTTACGGACAGAGCAATCAGCCCCAGCATTTT.

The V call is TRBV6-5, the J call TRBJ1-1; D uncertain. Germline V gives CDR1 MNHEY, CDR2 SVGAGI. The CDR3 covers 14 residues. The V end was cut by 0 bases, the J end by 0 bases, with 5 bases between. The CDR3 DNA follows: TGTGCCAGCAGTTACTCCCGAGTGAACACTGAAGCTTTCTTT. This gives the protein CASSYSRVNTEAFF.

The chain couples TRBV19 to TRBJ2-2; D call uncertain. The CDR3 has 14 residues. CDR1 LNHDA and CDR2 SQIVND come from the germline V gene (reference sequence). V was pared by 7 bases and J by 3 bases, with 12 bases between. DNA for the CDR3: TGTGCCAGTACTCTAGGCAGCTACACCGGGGAGCTGTTTTTT. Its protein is CASTLGSYTGELFF.

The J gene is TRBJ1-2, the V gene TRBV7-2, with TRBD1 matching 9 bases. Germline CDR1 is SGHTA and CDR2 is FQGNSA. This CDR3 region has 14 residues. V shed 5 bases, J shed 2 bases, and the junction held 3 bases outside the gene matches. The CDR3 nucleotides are TGTGCCAGCAGCGTCGGGACAGGGAACTATGGCTACACCTTC. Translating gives CASSVGTGNYGYTF.

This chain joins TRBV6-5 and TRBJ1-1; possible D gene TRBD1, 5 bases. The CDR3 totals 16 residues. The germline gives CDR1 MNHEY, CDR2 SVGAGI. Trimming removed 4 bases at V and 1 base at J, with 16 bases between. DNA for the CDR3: TGTGCCAGCAGTTTAACCTTCTCAGGGTGGAACACTGAAGCTTTCTTT. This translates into CASSLTFSGWNTEAFF.

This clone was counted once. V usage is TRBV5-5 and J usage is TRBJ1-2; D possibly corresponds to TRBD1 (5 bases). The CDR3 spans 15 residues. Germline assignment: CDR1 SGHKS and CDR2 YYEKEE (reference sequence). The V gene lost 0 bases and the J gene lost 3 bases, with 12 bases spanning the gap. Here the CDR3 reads CASSLGGPGDYGYTF. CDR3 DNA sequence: TGTGCCAGCAGCTTGGGGGGCCCCGGGGACTATGGCTACACCTTC.

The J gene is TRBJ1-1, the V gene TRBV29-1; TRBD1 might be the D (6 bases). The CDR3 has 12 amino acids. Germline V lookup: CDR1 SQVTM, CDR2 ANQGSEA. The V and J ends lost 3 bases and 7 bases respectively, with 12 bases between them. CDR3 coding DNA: TGCAGCGTTGAGGGAGGGGGGCTTGAAGCTTTCTTT. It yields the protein CSVEGGGLEAFF.

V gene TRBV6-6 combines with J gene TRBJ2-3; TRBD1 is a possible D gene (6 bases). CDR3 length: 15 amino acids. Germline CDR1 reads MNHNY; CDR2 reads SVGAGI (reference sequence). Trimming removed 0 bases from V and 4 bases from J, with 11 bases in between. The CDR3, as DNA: TGTGCCAGCAGTTACTCACCTCAGGGGCCAGATACGCAGTATTTT. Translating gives CASSYSPQGPDTQYF.

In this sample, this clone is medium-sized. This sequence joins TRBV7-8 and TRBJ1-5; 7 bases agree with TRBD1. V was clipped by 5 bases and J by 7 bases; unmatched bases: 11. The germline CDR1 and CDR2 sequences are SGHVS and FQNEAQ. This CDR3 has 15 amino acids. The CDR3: CASSPYEGARQPQHF. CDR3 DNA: TGTGCCAGCAGCCCATACGAGGGGGCTAGGCAGCCCCAGCATTTT.

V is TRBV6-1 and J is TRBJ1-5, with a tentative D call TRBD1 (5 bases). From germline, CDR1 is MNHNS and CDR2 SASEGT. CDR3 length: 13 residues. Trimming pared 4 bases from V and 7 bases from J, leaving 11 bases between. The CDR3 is CASSGRGGQPQHF. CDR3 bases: TGTGCCAGCAGTGGAAGGGGAGGGCAGCCCCAGCATTTT.

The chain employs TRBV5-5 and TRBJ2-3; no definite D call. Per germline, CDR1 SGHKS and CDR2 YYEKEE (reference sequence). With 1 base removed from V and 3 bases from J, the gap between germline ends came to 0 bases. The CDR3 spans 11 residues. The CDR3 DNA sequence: TGTGCCAGCAGCTTGACAGATACGCAGTATTTT. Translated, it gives CASSLTDTQYF.

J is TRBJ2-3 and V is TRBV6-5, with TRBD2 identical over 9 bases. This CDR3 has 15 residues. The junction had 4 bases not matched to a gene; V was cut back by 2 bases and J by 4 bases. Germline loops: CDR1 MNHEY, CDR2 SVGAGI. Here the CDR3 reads CASSYLSGSADTQYF. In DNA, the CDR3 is TGTGCCAGCAGTTACCTTAGCGGGAGCGCAGATACGCAGTATTTT.

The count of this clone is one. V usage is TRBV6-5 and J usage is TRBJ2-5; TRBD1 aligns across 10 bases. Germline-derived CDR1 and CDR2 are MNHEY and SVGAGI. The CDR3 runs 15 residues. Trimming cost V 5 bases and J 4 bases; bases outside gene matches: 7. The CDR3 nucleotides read TGTGCCAGCAGTCATGGACAGGGGGTCGGAGAGACCCAGTACTTC. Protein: CASSHGQGVGETQYF.

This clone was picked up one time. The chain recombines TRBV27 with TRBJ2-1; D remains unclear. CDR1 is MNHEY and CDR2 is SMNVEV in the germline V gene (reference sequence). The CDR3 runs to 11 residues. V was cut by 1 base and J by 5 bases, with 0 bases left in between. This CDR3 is CASSLYNEQFF. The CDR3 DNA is TGTGCCAGCAGTTTATACAATGAGCAGTTCTTC.